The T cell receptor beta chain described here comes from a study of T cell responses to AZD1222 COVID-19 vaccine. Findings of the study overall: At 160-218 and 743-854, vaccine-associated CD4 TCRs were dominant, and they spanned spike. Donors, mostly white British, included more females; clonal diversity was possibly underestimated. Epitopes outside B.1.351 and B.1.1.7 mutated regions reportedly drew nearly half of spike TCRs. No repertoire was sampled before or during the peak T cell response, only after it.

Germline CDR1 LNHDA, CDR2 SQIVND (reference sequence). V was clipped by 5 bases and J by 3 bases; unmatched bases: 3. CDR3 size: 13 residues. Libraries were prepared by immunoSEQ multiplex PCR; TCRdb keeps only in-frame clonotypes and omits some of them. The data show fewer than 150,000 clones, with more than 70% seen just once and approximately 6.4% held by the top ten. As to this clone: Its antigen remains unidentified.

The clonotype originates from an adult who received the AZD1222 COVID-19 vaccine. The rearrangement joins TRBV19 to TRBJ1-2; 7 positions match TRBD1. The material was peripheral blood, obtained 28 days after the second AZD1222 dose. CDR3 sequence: CASSAGQHYGYTF. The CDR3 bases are TGTGCCAGTAGTGCGGGACAGCACTATGGCTACACCTTC.